Below are 20 T cell receptor beta chains sequenced from a single sample in a study of blood T cell repertoires in COVID-19. Profiling relied on immunoSEQ multiplex PCR, and the TCRdb table lists in-frame clones only, not all of them. The data show 30,000 to 50,000 clones, with 91% seen just once and around a sixth held by the top ten. Sequenced: peripheral blood. The origin of the receptors is a woman aged 25 to 39 in a cohort sampled during active COVID-19.

The chain couples TRBV27 to TRBJ2-7; D not resolved. Germline V CDR1 and CDR2: MNHEY, SMNVEV (reference sequence). CDR3 length: 13 amino acids. Trimming removed 9 bases from V and 4 bases from J, with 16 bases in between. The CDR3 sequence: CARPPRTDYEQYF. As DNA, the CDR3 is TGTGCCAGACCCCCGAGAACCGATTACGAGCAGTACTTC.

The chain uses TRBV9 and TRBJ2-2; possibly TRBD1 for D (6 bases). Trimming stripped 0 bases from V and 6 bases from J, with 6 bases between. The CDR3 extends over 13 amino acids. Germline-derived CDR1 and CDR2 are SGDLS and YYNGEE. The CDR3 nucleotides read TGTGCCAGCAGCGTAGAGGGGGCCGGGGAGCTGTTTTTT. It translates to CASSVEGAGELFF.

The rearrangement links TRBV24-1 to TRBJ1-2; D ambiguous. The V gene lost 8 bases and the J gene lost 4 bases, with 16 bases spanning the gap. The CDR3 spans 14 residues. In germline, CDR1 is KGHDR, CDR2 SFDVKD. CDR3 nucleotide sequence: TGTGCCACCAATAAAGAGGGAATCATCTATGGCTACACCTTC. Its protein is CATNKEGIIYGYTF.

The chain links TRBV7-9 to TRBJ2-7; unclear D gene. The germline V gene encodes CDR1 SEHNR and CDR2 FQNEAQ (reference sequence). This CDR3 has 14 amino acids. Trimming removed 5 bases from V and 2 bases from J, with 13 bases in between. CDR3 sequence reads: CASSGELTPYEQYF. The CDR3 coding sequence is TGTGCCAGCAGCGGAGAGCTAACCCCCTACGAGCAGTACTTC.

V usage is TRBV6-5 and J usage is TRBJ2-1; 9 bases agree with TRBD1. V gave up 6 bases and J gave up 3 bases; unmatched junction bases: 3. The CDR3 spans 14 residues. CDR1 and CDR2 (germline): MNHEY, SVGAGI. As DNA, the CDR3 is TGTGCCAGCAGCCACAGGGGGCTCTACAATGAGCAGTTCTTC. This encodes CASSHRGLYNEQFF.

This sequence joins TRBV9 and TRBJ1-1, with unresolved D. Trimming removed 4 bases at V and 0 bases at J, with 10 bases between. There are 14 residues in the CDR3. CDR1 and CDR2 (germline): SGDLS, YYNGEE. CDR3 sequence (DNA): TGTGCCAGCAGCCCCTATACTGTGAACACTGAAGCTTTCTTT. It is translated as CASSPYTVNTEAFF.

The V gene is TRBV27, the J gene TRBJ2-2; TRBD1 matches at 7 bases. With V trimmed by 6 bases and J by 7 bases, 5 bases remained unmatched. CDR1 is MNHEY, CDR2 SMNVEV, per germline (reference sequence). This CDR3 is built from 13 residues. The CDR3 bases are TGTGCCAGCAGCAGGGCAGGGGGCGGGGAGCTGTTTTTT. This encodes CASSRAGGGELFF.

This sequence joins TRBV6-1 and TRBJ2-3; TRBD2 aligns across 9 bases. Germline CDR1 and CDR2: MNHNS and SASEGT. This CDR3 spans 17 amino acids. J gave up 2 bases and V 1 base, and 7 bases lay outside the gene matches. The DNA of the CDR3 is TGTGCCAGCAGTGAAGGCCTAGCGGGACGATACACAGATACGCAGTATTTT. Translating gives CASSEGLAGRYTDTQYF.

The chain carries TRBV15 and TRBJ2-5; 7 bases map to TRBD1. Germline trimming cut 4 bases from V and 9 bases from J; bases unmatched to any gene: 11. CDR3 length equals 14 residues. The germline V gene has CDR1 LNHNV and CDR2 YYDKDF (reference sequence). As DNA, the CDR3 is TGTGCCACCAGCATTCTAGACAGGGTAGGGTCCCAGTACTTC. The encoded protein is CATSILDRVGSQYF.

J is TRBJ2-3 and V is TRBV7-9; 8 nucleotides line up with TRBD1. Germline trimming cut 6 bases from V and 0 bases from J; bases unmatched to any gene: 5. Germline CDR1 SEHNR, CDR2 FQNEAQ (reference sequence). The CDR3 has 15 residues. Here the CDR3 reads CASRTGASSTDTQYF. CDR3 sequence (DNA): TGTGCCAGCAGGACAGGGGCCTCTAGCACAGATACGCAGTATTTT.

V and J are TRBV24-1 and TRBJ2-3; D is ambiguous. Germline CDR1 and CDR2: KGHDR and SFDVKD. The V end lost 7 bases, the J end lost 2 bases, and 12 bases lay between the germline ends. The CDR3 contains 14 residues. CDR3 loop: CATSAPPHTDTQYF. For the CDR3, the DNA is TGTGCCACCAGCGCGCCCCCGCACACAGATACGCAGTATTTT.

This chain links TRBV6-5 with TRBJ2-7, with D perhaps matching TRBD1 (6 bases). The V gene's germline CDR1 is MNHEY and CDR2 SVGAGI. This CDR3 is built from 12 residues. The ends were cut back, 6 bases at V and 4 bases at J, with 10 bases in the middle. As DNA, the CDR3 is TGTGCCAGCAGGGGACACCTGTACGAGCAGTACTTC. As protein: CASRGHLYEQYF.

The genes are TRBV11-2 and TRBJ2-5; 10 bases are a match to TRBD2. The CDR3 has 16 residues. Germline values: CDR1 SGHAT, CDR2 FQNNGV. Trimming removed 4 bases from V and 2 bases from J; junction bases left unmatched: 7. DNA of the CDR3: TGTGCCAGCAGCTCACAGACTAGCGGGCCTCAAGAGACCCAGTACTTC. Translation gives CASSSQTSGPQETQYF.

This chain joins TRBV9 and TRBJ2-7; 10 nucleotides agree with TRBD2. The CDR3 runs 13 residues. V lost 8 bases, J lost 6 bases, and 8 bases stayed unmatched. Germline V gene data show CDR1 as SGDLS and CDR2 as YYNGEE. The CDR3 bases are TGTGCCAGGGGGGGGACTAGCGCTCCCGAGCAGTACTTC. This sequence encodes CARGGTSAPEQYF.

To note about this clone: A read error may produce the germline difference seen at one junction end. The chain carries TRBV29-1 and TRBJ2-3; a weak D match, TRBD2 (5 bases). The CDR3 runs 11 residues. Germline V gives CDR1 SQVTM, CDR2 ANQGSEA. The CDR3: CSVGEWPVRDF. The CDR3 DNA reads as TGCAGCGTTGGGGAGTGGCCCGTCCGGGATTTT.

This sequence joins TRBV18 and TRBJ2-2; 14 bases match TRBD2. From germline, CDR1 is KGHSH and CDR2 LQKENI. The CDR3 runs 15 residues. After removal of 5 bases from V and 6 bases from J, the junction contained 2 bases not matched to a gene. The CDR3 bases are TGTGCCAGCTCAACGGGACTAGCGGGAGCCGGGGAGCTGTTTTTT. Encoded protein: CASSTGLAGAGELFF.

The gene calls are TRBV6-1 and TRBJ1-5; D call uncertain. CDR3 size: 14 residues. In germline, CDR1 is MNHNS, CDR2 SASEGT. Between the trimmed V and J ends, which lost 2 bases and 0 bases, there was a span of 5 bases. Here the CDR3 DNA reads TGTGCCAGCAGTGAACAGTCTAGCAATCAGCCCCAGCATTTT. It is translated as CASSEQSSNQPQHF.

The gene calls are TRBV6-2 or TRBV6-3 and TRBJ2-3; 7 nucleotides line up with TRBD1. Trimming took 6 bases from V and 2 from J; bases not matched to a gene: 8. Germline V lookup: CDR1 MNHEY, CDR2 SVGEGT. CDR3 length: 15 amino acids. DNA of the CDR3: TGTGCCAGCAGCATGCTGGGACAGCTCACAGATACGCAGTATTTT. Its protein product is CASSMLGQLTDTQYF.

In the case of this clone: Other DNA sequences in this specimen translate into the identical CDR3. The chain has TRBV19 and TRBJ1-2, with a possible D match to TRBD1 (5 bases). Germline V gene data show CDR1 as LNHDA and CDR2 as SQIVND (reference sequence). The CDR3 is 14 residues long. V lost 8 bases and J 6 bases, leaving 19 bases between the germline ends. The CDR3 DNA reads TGTGCCAGTTTTACCCCAGGGTCTAGGAATGGCTACACCTTC. Protein product: CASFTPGSRNGYTF.

This chain joins TRBV30 and TRBJ1-1; a weak D match, TRBD1 (6 bases). The germline V and J ends were trimmed by 3 bases and 10 bases, with 21 bases remaining between them. The CDR3 has 14 residues. CDR1 is GTSNPN and CDR2 is SVGIG in the germline V gene (reference sequence). CDR3 in amino acids: CAWSPGAGRAGAFF. The CDR3 DNA reads TGTGCCTGGAGCCCAGGGGCAGGCCGGGCGGGAGCTTTCTTT.